These T cell receptor beta chains were read from a single sample in a study of blood T cell repertoires in COVID-19. Clones were read by immunoSEQ multiplex PCR, and TCRdb kept only the in-frame ones, dropping some. The data show about 220,000 clones, with about four fifths seen just once and about 3.6% held by the top ten. The specimen was PBMCs or T cells enriched from blood (not recorded which). These receptors all come from a woman aged 35 to 49 who had been exposed to COVID-19. CDR3s include the opening cysteine and the closing phenylalanine or tryptophan. The D gene is left open where the match is weak. Some rows have no size entry. The others give once, few or many, or a class for an expanded clone.

cdr3_nt: TGTGCCATCAGTGAGGGACAGGGGTATGGCTACACCTTC
cdr3_aa: CAISEGQGYGYTF
clone_size: -
d_call: TRBD1
v_call: TRBV10-3
j_call: TRBJ1-2

cdr3_nt: TGTGCCAGCTCACCTTTAAGGGAGGGCGAGCAGTACTTC
cdr3_aa: CASSPLREGEQYF
clone_size: many
d_call: TRBD2
v_call: TRBV18
j_call: TRBJ2-7

cdr3_nt: TGTGCCAGTAGTGTGACAGGGGGCGCAACTAATGAAAAACTGTTTTTT
cdr3_aa: CASSVTGGATNEKLFF
clone_size: few
d_call: TRBD1
v_call: TRBV19
j_call: TRBJ1-4

cdr3_nt: TGTGCCAGCAGCAAAAGGACAGACAACACTGAAGCTTTCTTT
cdr3_aa: CASSKRTDNTEAFF
clone_size: -
d_call: -
v_call: TRBV7-9
j_call: TRBJ1-1

cdr3_nt: TGTGCCAGCAGTGAAGAGGGGGTGGGTTACAATGAGCAGTTCTTC
cdr3_aa: CASSEEGVGYNEQFF
clone_size: -
d_call: -
v_call: TRBV6-1
j_call: TRBJ2-1

cdr3_nt: TGTGCCAGCAGAGAGGATTTTGGGTCCTACGAGCAGTACTTC
cdr3_aa: CASREDFGSYEQYF
clone_size: -
d_call: -
v_call: TRBV6-5
j_call: TRBJ2-7

cdr3_nt: TGTGCCAGCAGTTTTATGACGGGGGAATCACCCCTCCACTTT
cdr3_aa: CASSFMTGESPLHF
clone_size: -
d_call: -
v_call: TRBV27
j_call: TRBJ1-6

cdr3_nt: TGCAGTGCCGACAGGGGGCGCGACTACACCTTC
cdr3_aa: CSADRGRDYTF
clone_size: once
d_call: TRBD1
v_call: TRBV20-1
j_call: TRBJ1-2

cdr3_nt: TGCGCCAGCAGCCAAGATAGAGACAGGAACATTCAGTACTTC
cdr3_aa: CASSQDRDRNIQYF
clone_size: -
d_call: -
v_call: TRBV4-3
j_call: TRBJ2-4

cdr3_nt: TGTGCCAGCAGCAAAGGGACTAGCGGGGGGCCAGATACGCAGTATTTT
cdr3_aa: CASSKGTSGGPDTQYF
clone_size: once
d_call: -
v_call: TRBV21-1
j_call: TRBJ2-3

cdr3_nt: TGTGCCAGCAGCGTCCAGGGAGGGGACTATGGCTACACCTTC
cdr3_aa: CASSVQGGDYGYTF
clone_size: -
d_call: -
v_call: TRBV9
j_call: TRBJ1-2

cdr3_nt: TGTGCCAGCAGCCAGCCGACGGGACTAGCGGGGACCGGGGAGCTGTTTTTT
cdr3_aa: CASSQPTGLAGTGELFF
clone_size: -
d_call: TRBD2
v_call: TRBV4-2
j_call: TRBJ2-2

cdr3_nt: TGTGCCAGCAGCCCGCGGGGACTCTCAGATAGAAACATTCAGTACTTC
cdr3_aa: CASSPRGLSDRNIQYF
clone_size: -
d_call: -
v_call: TRBV11-2
j_call: TRBJ2-4

cdr3_nt: TGTGCCTTGAGACAGGGAAATAACTATGGCTACACCTTC
cdr3_aa: CALRQGNNYGYTF
clone_size: -
d_call: TRBD1
v_call: TRBV2
j_call: TRBJ1-2

cdr3_nt: TGCGCCAGCAGCTTCGGAGCGTCGTCCACAGATACGCAGTATTTT
cdr3_aa: CASSFGASSTDTQYF
clone_size: -
d_call: -
v_call: TRBV5-1
j_call: TRBJ2-3

cdr3_nt: TGTGCCACTTCCAGGCAGGGGGTCAATGAGCAGTTCTTC
cdr3_aa: CATSRQGVNEQFF
clone_size: -
d_call: TRBD1
v_call: TRBV6-4
j_call: TRBJ2-1

cdr3_nt: TGTGCCAGCAGCAGCTCGGGACAGGTTAATTCACCCCTCCACTTT
cdr3_aa: CASSSSGQVNSPLHF
clone_size: -
d_call: TRBD1
v_call: TRBV28
j_call: TRBJ1-6

cdr3_nt: TGTGCCAGCAGGGACCGGGGGGGCACTACAGGGGAGCTGTTTTTT
cdr3_aa: CASRDRGGTTGELFF
clone_size: once
d_call: TRBD2
v_call: TRBV6-5
j_call: TRBJ2-2

cdr3_nt: TGCGCCAGCAGCCAGACTAGCGGGGTGATGGAGACCCAGTACTTC
cdr3_aa: CASSQTSGVMETQYF
clone_size: -
d_call: TRBD2
v_call: TRBV4-3
j_call: TRBJ2-5

cdr3_nt: TGTGCAAGTCGCTTAGAGGACAGCCTTTTTCTAGGTGGCTACACCTTC
cdr3_aa: CASRLEDSLFLGGYTF
clone_size: -
d_call: -
v_call: TRBV12-2
j_call: TRBJ1-2

cdr3_nt: TGTGCCAGCAGTGACCGTCAGCCCCAGCATTTT
cdr3_aa: CASSDRQPQHF
clone_size: few
d_call: -
v_call: TRBV6-1
j_call: TRBJ1-5

cdr3_nt: TGTGCCATCAGTAACCGGGACACCGGTAATTCACCCCTCCACTTT
cdr3_aa: CAISNRDTGNSPLHF
clone_size: -
d_call: -
v_call: TRBV10-3
j_call: TRBJ1-6

cdr3_nt: TGTGCCAGCAGCACCAAACAGGGGGCCTTGGGTTATGGCTACACCTTC
cdr3_aa: CASSTKQGALGYGYTF
clone_size: -
d_call: TRBD1
v_call: TRBV5-4
j_call: TRBJ1-2

cdr3_nt: TGTGCCGTCCAGAACACCGGCGGGGGGGCTAGGGCAGATACGCAGTATTTT
cdr3_aa: CAVQNTGGGARADTQYF
clone_size: -
d_call: TRBD2
v_call: TRBV19
j_call: TRBJ2-3

cdr3_nt: TGCGCCAGCAATCAAGACAGGGGTGCCTATGGCTACACCTTC
cdr3_aa: CASNQDRGAYGYTF
clone_size: -
d_call: TRBD1
v_call: TRBV10-1
j_call: TRBJ1-2

cdr3_nt: TGTGCCAGCAGTGGGGGGACAGGGGCTGAAGCTTTCTTT
cdr3_aa: CASSGGTGAEAFF
clone_size: -
d_call: TRBD1
v_call: TRBV2
j_call: TRBJ1-1

cdr3_nt: TGTGCCAGCAGACCGGGGGTCCAAGAGACCCAGTACTTC
cdr3_aa: CASRPGVQETQYF
clone_size: -
d_call: -
v_call: TRBV6-5
j_call: TRBJ2-5

cdr3_nt: TGTGCCAGCAGCGCCACCCGGGACACAGTAGGATTTGATTCACCCCTCCACTTT
cdr3_aa: CASSATRDTVGFDSPLHF
clone_size: -
d_call: -
v_call: TRBV9
j_call: TRBJ1-6

cdr3_nt: TGTGCCAGCAGACAGACAGGGGCGAATCAGCCCCAGCATTTT
cdr3_aa: CASRQTGANQPQHF
clone_size: once
d_call: TRBD1
v_call: TRBV6-5
j_call: TRBJ1-5

cdr3_nt: TGTGCCAGCAGCTTAGGACACAGGGTCATTGGGGCCAACGTCCTGACTTTC
cdr3_aa: CASSLGHRVIGANVLTF
clone_size: -
d_call: -
v_call: TRBV7-2
j_call: TRBJ2-6

cdr3_nt: TGTGCCAGCAGCCAAGGAAGCAGGGCGGACTATGGCTACACCTTC
cdr3_aa: CASSQGSRADYGYTF
clone_size: -
d_call: -
v_call: TRBV3-1/TRBV3-2
j_call: TRBJ1-2

cdr3_nt: TGTGGTGGCAGCTCTGGAAACACCATATATTTT
cdr3_aa: CGGSSGNTIYF
clone_size: -
d_call: -
v_call: TRBV30
j_call: TRBJ1-3

cdr3_nt: TGTGCCAGCAGCTTAGCCAAAGGTACAGGGGTACAGTTCTTC
cdr3_aa: CASSLAKGTGVQFF
clone_size: few
d_call: TRBD1
v_call: TRBV7-2
j_call: TRBJ2-1

cdr3_nt: TGCAGCGCCGGAGAGGATACGCAGTATTTT
cdr3_aa: CSAGEDTQYF
clone_size: -
d_call: -
v_call: TRBV29-1
j_call: TRBJ2-3

cdr3_nt: TGTGCCAGCAGTTTTGAGGCAGACTATAATTCACCCCTCCACTTT
cdr3_aa: CASSFEADYNSPLHF
clone_size: -
d_call: -
v_call: TRBV27
j_call: TRBJ1-6

cdr3_nt: TGTGCCAGCAGCGCCGCTACAGGGGAATCTTACGAGCAGTACTTC
cdr3_aa: CASSAATGESYEQYF
clone_size: -
d_call: TRBD1
v_call: TRBV9
j_call: TRBJ2-7

cdr3_nt: TGTGCCAGCAGCCCCTCGACAGCATATGGCTACACCTTC
cdr3_aa: CASSPSTAYGYTF
clone_size: -
d_call: -
v_call: TRBV11-2
j_call: TRBJ1-2

cdr3_nt: TGTGCCAGCAGCTTTAGGACTAGCGGCTCCTACGAGCAGTACTTC
cdr3_aa: CASSFRTSGSYEQYF
clone_size: few
d_call: TRBD2
v_call: TRBV11-1
j_call: TRBJ2-7

cdr3_nt: TGTGCCAGCAGTTTATACGGGAAGGACGAGCAGTACTTC
cdr3_aa: CASSLYGKDEQYF
clone_size: -
d_call: -
v_call: TRBV27
j_call: TRBJ2-7

cdr3_nt: TGTGCCAGCAGTGAAATTCGCAGCGAGAATGAAAAACTGTTTTTT
cdr3_aa: CASSEIRSENEKLFF
clone_size: -
d_call: -
v_call: TRBV2
j_call: TRBJ1-4

cdr3_nt: TGTGCCAGCAGCTTAAGGTCTAGAAACTATAATTCACCCCTCCACTTT
cdr3_aa: CASSLRSRNYNSPLHF
clone_size: few
d_call: -
v_call: TRBV7-3
j_call: TRBJ1-6

cdr3_nt: TGTGCCAGCAGAGGGACAGTCTATGGCTACACCTTC
cdr3_aa: CASRGTVYGYTF
clone_size: -
d_call: TRBD1
v_call: TRBV7-2
j_call: TRBJ1-2

cdr3_nt: TGTGCCAGCAGCTCCCTTAGCGGGGGGCCCGTTTACAATGAGCAGTTCTTC
cdr3_aa: CASSSLSGGPVYNEQFF
clone_size: -
d_call: TRBD2
v_call: TRBV13
j_call: TRBJ2-1

cdr3_nt: TGCGCCAGCACCCGACGGGATCCGAACACTGAAGCTTTCTTT
cdr3_aa: CASTRRDPNTEAFF
clone_size: many
d_call: -
v_call: TRBV23-1
j_call: TRBJ1-1

cdr3_nt: TGTGCCAGCAGCCTGGGGGCAGGTAGGACCTACGAGCAGTACTTC
cdr3_aa: CASSLGAGRTYEQYF
clone_size: -
d_call: -
v_call: TRBV3-1/TRBV3-2
j_call: TRBJ2-7

cdr3_nt: TGTGCCAGCAGCTTGGGGGTTAGGAGGAAACTCCACTTT
cdr3_aa: CASSLGVRRKLHF
clone_size: -
d_call: -
v_call: TRBV5-8
j_call: TRBJ1-6

cdr3_nt: TGTGCCAGCAGAACCCCGGGACAGGGCTATGGCTACACCTTC
cdr3_aa: CASRTPGQGYGYTF
clone_size: -
d_call: TRBD1
v_call: TRBV27
j_call: TRBJ1-2

cdr3_nt: TGTGCCAGCAACCCAGACAGGCTGAACACTGAAGCTTTCTTT
cdr3_aa: CASNPDRLNTEAFF
clone_size: -
d_call: -
v_call: TRBV6-2/TRBV6-3
j_call: TRBJ1-1

cdr3_nt: TGTGCCAGCAGCTTAAAGGGCGGGGGAGTGGAGACCCAGTACTTC
cdr3_aa: CASSLKGGGVETQYF
clone_size: -
d_call: TRBD2
v_call: TRBV7-3
j_call: TRBJ2-5

cdr3_nt: TGTGCCAGCAGCCCAAATCAGGGTGGGAATGAGCAGTTCTTC
cdr3_aa: CASSPNQGGNEQFF
clone_size: -
d_call: -
v_call: TRBV7-3
j_call: TRBJ2-1

cdr3_nt: TGTGCCAGCGGCCTCGGGTTCAATCAGCCCCAGCATTTT
cdr3_aa: CASGLGFNQPQHF
clone_size: -
d_call: -
v_call: TRBV6-5
j_call: TRBJ1-5

cdr3_nt: TGTGCCAGCAGTGAAGCATTATCCGGGGAACGCTACGAGCAGTACTTC
cdr3_aa: CASSEALSGERYEQYF
clone_size: -
d_call: -
v_call: TRBV2
j_call: TRBJ2-7

cdr3_nt: TGTGCCAGCAGCCAAGGGAGCAATGAAAAACTGTTTTTT
cdr3_aa: CASSQGSNEKLFF
clone_size: once
d_call: -
v_call: TRBV3-1/TRBV3-2
j_call: TRBJ1-4

cdr3_nt: TGTGCCAGCACCCCGACGGGGGGGGTTATCGACACCTTC
cdr3_aa: CASTPTGGVIDTF
clone_size: -
d_call: -
v_call: TRBV6-1
j_call: TRBJ1-2

cdr3_nt: TGTGCCAGCAGTGAGTTAGCGGGGGGCTACGAGCAGTACTTC
cdr3_aa: CASSELAGGYEQYF
clone_size: -
d_call: TRBD2
v_call: TRBV2
j_call: TRBJ2-7